This T cell receptor (beta chain) was sequenced for a study of shared clonotypes between healthy human individuals. Of note for this clone: Its antigen is not known.

Whole-study results and caveats: Clonotypes that were shared across a few donors made up around 5% of naive CD4 clonotypes.

The J segment lost 6 bases and the V segment lost 5 bases, leaving 6 bases of the junction unmatched. Looked up from germline, CDR1 is SEHNR and CDR2 is FQNEAQ (reference sequence). The CDR3 runs to 14 residues. Data came from immunoSEQ multiplex PCR; TCRdb stores just in-frame clones and leaves some out. Seen here are around 1.6 million clones, under 99% observed once, and the top ten hold roughly 0.42%. Specimen: naive CD4+ T cells sorted from blood. Subset of the sample: CD45RA+ positively selected. This TCR was recovered from a man aged 25 to 40 in good health. This chain connects TRBV7-9 to TRBJ1-2, with 10 positions matching TRBD1. Here the CDR3 reads CASSPRQGAHGYTF. In DNA form, the CDR3 reads TGTGCCAGCAGCCCGCGACAGGGGGCCCATGGCTACACCTTC.